Presented here are 32 T cell receptor beta chains from one specimen sequenced in a study of human T cells and chemical hapten exposure. TCRdb independently ran MiXCR on the RACE reads; one entry per CDR3 protein. Of around 300,000 distinct CDR3 sequences listed, around 5.5% are singletons. Noted time point: pre-sensitization, week 0. As to treatment: therapeutic diphenylcyclopropenone sensitization with weekly scalp DPC. Sequences were derived from whole blood, sampled in connection with sensitization to the hapten diphenylcyclopropenone (DPC). The receptors originated from a woman aged 18-29 years with alopecia areata. Some clones in this sample may be carry-over from other donors' samples.

In this sample, this clonotype turned up many times. This chain joins TRBV24-1 and TRBJ2-1, with 10 bases that match TRBD1. This CDR3 is 15 amino acids long. Germline trimming cut 4 bases from V and 7 bases from J; bases unmatched to any gene: 6. From germline, CDR1 is KGHDR and CDR2 SFDVKD. The CDR3 DNA follows: TGTGCCACCAGTGACCGGACAGGGGGGTTTAATGAGCAGTTCTTC. Amino acids: CATSDRTGGFNEQFF.

The CDR3 DNA reads TGCGCCAGCAGCCTGACTCCACTGAACACTGAAGCTTTCTTT. This translates into CASSLTPLNTEAFF. The gene calls are TRBV4-1 and TRBJ1-1; D is ambiguous. V was clipped by 4 bases and J by 0 bases, with 9 bases between them. The CDR3 extends over 14 amino acids. Germline V gene lookup returns CDR1 MGHRA and CDR2 YSYEKL.

This clonotype was counted only a few times. This chain links TRBV27 with TRBJ2-7; D unclear. Germline CDR1 MNHEY, CDR2 SMNVEV (reference sequence). CDR3 size: 15 residues. V was cut by 3 bases and J by 0 bases, with 12 bases left in between. The CDR3 bases are TGTGCCAGCAGTTTGTACAGCGAAAGCTCCTACGAGCAGTACTTC. Translation gives CASSLYSESSYEQYF.

This clonotype showed up just a few times. The chain is built from TRBV6-5 and TRBJ1-1; 7 bases are a match to TRBD1. CDR1 is MNHEY and CDR2 is SVGAGI in the germline V gene. CDR3 length: 16 amino acids. The V and J ends lost 2 bases and 1 base, in that order; junction bases with no gene match: 7. This CDR3 is CASSYRPQGSNTEAFF. The CDR3 DNA reads TGTGCCAGCAGTTACCGCCCACAGGGGTCGAACACTGAAGCTTTCTTT.

The sample holds a few counts of this clonotype. The genes are TRBV7-8 and TRBJ2-1; D might be TRBD2 (6 bases). The V and J ends lost 6 bases and 7 bases respectively, with 16 bases between them. This CDR3 comprises 14 residues. Germline CDR1 and CDR2: SGHVS and FQNEAQ. As DNA, the CDR3 is TGTGCCAGCAGTAGGAGGGCTTCGGAGAATGAGCAGTTCTTC. Protein sequence: CASSRRASENEQFF. The variable domain in full, completed from reference TRBV7-8 and TRBJ2-1, reads GAGVSQSPRYKVAKRGQDVALRCDPISGHVSLFWYQQALGQGPEFLTYFQNEAQLDKSGLPSDRFFAERPEGSVSTLKIQRTQQEDSAVYLCASSRRASENEQFFGPGTRLTVL.

This clonotype was seen repeatedly, ten times or more. The rearrangement uses TRBV28 and TRBJ2-1, with TRBD2 matching over 8 bases. In germline, CDR1 is MDHEN, CDR2 SYDVKM. The CDR3 is 15 amino acids. Unmatched junction bases numbered 4, after V lost 5 bases and J lost 1 base. CDR3 amino acids: CASSRGGGSYNEQFF. Here the CDR3 DNA reads TGTGCCAGCAGTCGAGGCGGGGGGTCCTACAATGAGCAGTTCTTC.

The table lists this clonotype with a few counts. The chain combines TRBV6-6 with TRBJ2-1; D possibly corresponds to TRBD2 (6 bases). V was pared by 0 bases and J by 12 bases, with 18 bases between. Germline CDR1 and CDR2: MNHNY and SVGAGI (reference sequence). The CDR3 spans 15 residues. CDR3 protein: CASSYSLAEGRGQFF. The CDR3 nucleotides are TGTGCCAGCAGTTACTCCCTTGCGGAGGGAAGAGGGCAGTTCTTC.

This clonotype showed up just a few times. This chain joins TRBV21-1 and TRBJ2-5; TRBD1 reflects the table's D call only, with no check against the DNA. TRBV21-1 is a pseudogene segment. This CDR3 comprises 16 residues. The CDR3 loop is CASSGRTRFFQETQYF. The DNA of the CDR3 is TGTGCCAGCAGCGGTAGGACACGATTTTTCCAAGAGACCCAGTACTTC.

This clonotype was observed at least ten times. This chain joins TRBV5-1 and TRBJ2-3, with D tentatively TRBD2 (7 bases). Trimming cost V 4 bases and J 0 bases, with 15 bases left between them. The CDR3 totals 16 residues. Germline assignment: CDR1 SGHRS and CDR2 YFSETQ. CDR3 DNA sequence: TGCGCCAGCAGCCGGAGGGGGGGCCTTAGCACAGATACGCAGTATTTT. Its translation is CASSRRGGLSTDTQYF.

This rearrangement joins TRBV7-9 to TRBJ2-1, with D tentatively TRBD1 or TRBD2 (5 bases each). Germline V gene data show CDR1 as SEHNR and CDR2 as FQNEAQ (reference sequence). There are 14 residues in the CDR3. The germline V and J ends were trimmed by 0 bases and 5 bases, with 8 bases remaining between them. The DNA for the CDR3 is TGTGCCAGCAGCTTAGCGGGGGACCACAATGAGCAGTTCTTC. Translation: CASSLAGDHNEQFF.

The V call is TRBV2, the J call TRBJ1-1; possible D gene TRBD1, 5 bases. Germline lookup yields CDR1 SNHLY and CDR2 FYNNEI. The V end was cut by 7 bases, the J end by 4 bases, with 16 bases between. The CDR3 is made up of 14 amino acids. CDR3 nucleotides: TGTGCCAGCATTTGGAACTCCGGGGGCACTGAAGCTTTCTTT. It translates to CASIWNSGGTEAFF.

This clonotype was recorded at least ten times. The chain joins TRBV6-2 or TRBV6-3 to TRBJ1-5, with a weak D call TRBD1 (6 bases). V was cut by 4 bases and J by 4 bases, with 14 bases left in between. This CDR3 has 15 residues. Germline V gene lookup returns CDR1 MNHEY and CDR2 SVGEGT. The CDR3 sequence is CASSFTGKGNQPQHF. The CDR3 nucleotides are TGTGCCAGCAGTTTCACAGGGAAGGGGAATCAGCCCCAGCATTTT.

This clonotype was found a few times. The chain employs TRBV12-5 and TRBJ1-1, with D unresolved. This CDR3 spans 14 amino acids. The V gene lost 1 base and the J gene lost 0 bases, with 6 bases spanning the gap. Germline CDR1 and CDR2: LGHNT and FRNRAP. CDR3 sequence: CASGLGLVNTEAFF. CDR3 nucleotide sequence: TGTGCTAGTGGTTTGGGACTAGTGAACACTGAAGCTTTCTTT.

This clonotype came up many times. The chain has TRBV20-1 and TRBJ1-2; D is perhaps TRBD1 (5 bases). V was trimmed by 3 bases and J by 5 bases, leaving 13 bases between them. In germline, CDR1 is DFQATT, CDR2 SNEGSKA (reference sequence). The CDR3 is made up of 13 amino acids. CDR3 nucleotide sequence: TGCAGTGCTAGTAAGGACGGGGGGTATGGCTACACCTTC. Translation: CSASKDGGYGYTF.

The V gene is TRBV7-8, the J gene TRBJ2-1; D might be TRBD2 (6 bases). The CDR3 has 14 residues. V was shortened by 2 bases and J by 9 bases, with 14 bases between the two germline ends. CDR1 is SGHVS and CDR2 is FQNEAQ in the germline V gene. Written as DNA, the CDR3 is TGTGCCAGCAGCTTAAGAGAGGGACTCAGTGAGCAGTTCTTC. Its protein product is CASSLREGLSEQFF.

The chain is built from TRBV9 and TRBJ2-7, with 13 bases identical to TRBD2. After removal of 3 bases from V and 0 bases from J, the junction contained 3 bases not matched to a gene. CDR3 size: 16 residues. The germline CDR1 and CDR2 sequences are SGDLS and YYNGEE. CDR3 sequence (DNA): TGTGCCAGCAGCGCCGGACTAGCGGGGGCCTCCTACGAGCAGTACTTC. Translating gives CASSAGLAGASYEQYF.

This clonotype was observed at least ten times. This chain uses TRBV9 with TRBJ1-5; 8 nucleotides line up with TRBD1. The CDR3 is 15 amino acids. Germline CDR1 is SGDLS and CDR2 is YYNGEE. J lost 3 bases, V lost 0 bases, and 2 bases had no gene match. The CDR3 region has the DNA TGTGCCAGCAGCGTAGCGACAGGGGACAATCAGCCCCAGCATTTT. Translated: CASSVATGDNQPQHF.

Many counts were recorded for this clonotype. The chain employs TRBV5-1 and TRBJ2-3; 14 bases are a match to TRBD2. This CDR3 spans 17 amino acids. In germline, CDR1 is SGHRS, CDR2 YFSETQ. With 4 bases clipped from V and 2 bases from J, the junction kept 6 bases outside the gene matches. The CDR3 sequence is CASSRGTSGGHTDTQYF. CDR3 nucleotide sequence: TGCGCCAGCAGCCGTGGGACTAGCGGGGGCCACACAGATACGCAGTATTTT.

This clonotype was detected only a few times. The rearrangement links TRBV27 to TRBJ2-2; possible D gene TRBD1, 5 bases. The V gene lost 2 bases and the J gene lost 4 bases, with 8 bases spanning the gap. CDR1 and CDR2 from the germline V gene are MNHEY and SMNVEV (reference sequence). The CDR3 has 14 amino acids. For the CDR3, the DNA is TGTGCCAGCAGTTTAGGCAGGGCCACCGGGGAGCTGTTTTTT. It is translated as CASSLGRATGELFF.

V and J are TRBV11-2 and TRBJ2-3; 7 bases are a match to TRBD2. CDR3 length: 15 residues. Trimming removed 6 bases from V and 8 bases from J; junction bases left unmatched: 14. In germline, CDR1 is SGHAT, CDR2 FQNNGV. The CDR3 region has the DNA TGTGCCAGCAGTCCAGCGGGGCCCAAGGGTGGTACGCAGTATTTT. Amino acid sequence: CASSPAGPKGGTQYF.

The sample holds a few counts of this clonotype. The chain recombines TRBV5-1 with TRBJ2-7; 8 bases line up with TRBD2. V was clipped by 2 bases and J by 3 bases; unmatched bases: 4. The CDR3 has 14 residues. CDR1 SGHRS and CDR2 YFSETQ come from the germline V gene. The CDR3 bases are TGCGCCAGCAGCTTTAGCGGGGCAAACTACGAGCAGTACTTC. Residues: CASSFSGANYEQYF.

This clonotype was found a few times. The chain uses TRBV12-3 or TRBV12-4 and TRBJ2-3; 7 bases are a match to TRBD1. The CDR3 runs to 16 residues. The ends lost 6 bases at V and 1 base at J; junction bases unmatched: 10. CDR3 coding DNA: TGTGCCAGCAGGGACAGAACAGGGGCCGGCACAGATACGCAGTATTTT. This encodes CASRDRTGAGTDTQYF.

This clonotype was observed a few times. This chain connects TRBV7-9 to TRBJ2-3, with D uncertain. Looked up from germline, CDR1 is SEHNR and CDR2 is FQNEAQ (reference sequence). This CDR3 comprises 17 residues. V was clipped by 1 base and J by 0 bases, with 14 bases between them. The CDR3 DNA sequence: TGTGCCAGCAGCTTAGTGGTTCTGGACGTTAGCACAGATACGCAGTATTTT. Translating it yields CASSLVVLDVSTDTQYF. Supplemented by reference TRBV7-9 and TRBJ2-3, the full variable domain reads DTGVSQNPRHKITKRGQNVTFRCDPISEHNRLYWYRQTLGQGPEFLTYFQNEAQLEKSRLLSDRFSAERPKGSFSTLEIQRTEQGDSAMYLCASSLVVLDVSTDTQYFGPGTRLTVL.

This clonotype was seen a handful of times. This sequence joins TRBV5-1 and TRBJ1-5; TRBD1 matches 8 bases. The V segment lost 2 bases and the J segment 6 bases; nucleotides outside the gene matches: 4. The CDR3 is 14 residues long. Germline V gene data show CDR1 as SGHRS and CDR2 as YFSETQ. CDR3 in amino acids: CASSLGQGSQPQHF. The CDR3 nucleotides read TGCGCCAGCAGCTTAGGACAGGGTAGTCAGCCCCAGCATTTT.

The chain is built from TRBV5-1 and TRBJ2-7; D gene uncertain. Trimming took off 1 base at V and 0 bases at J, with 5 bases between the two ends. In germline, CDR1 is SGHRS, CDR2 YFSETQ. The CDR3 runs to 13 residues. The CDR3, as DNA: TGCGCCAGCAGCTTGCCCAGCTCCTACGAGCAGTACTTC. Its protein product is CASSLPSSYEQYF.

This clonotype was recorded at least ten times. The V gene is TRBV9, the J gene TRBJ2-1, with a tentative D call TRBD1 (5 bases). This CDR3 has 16 amino acids. Trimming left V 0 bases short and J 2 bases short, with 12 bases between. Germline loops: CDR1 SGDLS, CDR2 YYNGEE. CDR3 region: CASSVGGGATYNEQFF. In nucleotides, the CDR3 is TGTGCCAGCAGCGTAGGTGGTGGGGCCACCTACAATGAGCAGTTCTTC.

This clonotype appeared many times. The chain links TRBV7-9 to TRBJ1-4; 7 bases align to TRBD1. V was clipped by 6 bases and J by 7 bases; unmatched bases: 8. The V gene's germline CDR1 is SEHNR and CDR2 FQNEAQ (reference sequence). The CDR3 has 14 amino acids. The DNA of the CDR3 is TGTGCCAGCAGTCCACAGGGGAGAAGTGAAAAACTGTTTTTT. Protein: CASSPQGRSEKLFF.

The chain joins TRBV27 to TRBJ1-6; no clear D. The V gene's germline CDR1 is MNHEY and CDR2 SMNVEV (reference sequence). The CDR3 contains 17 residues. V was pared by 5 bases and J by 3 bases, with 17 bases between. CDR3 bases: TGTGCCAGCAGTCGATTTGGCCCACAAAACTATAATTCACCCCTCCACTTT. This encodes CASSRFGPQNYNSPLHF.

This clonotype was seen only a few times. This CDR3 is CASRTQGARNQPQHF. CDR3 sequence (DNA): TGTGCCAGCAGGACCCAGGGGGCCCGCAATCAGCCCCAGCATTTT. This rearrangement joins TRBV6-6 to TRBJ1-5, with 8 nucleotides matching TRBD1. The CDR3 covers 15 residues. With V trimmed by 6 bases and J by 2 bases, 6 bases remained unmatched. The germline V gene has CDR1 MNHNY and CDR2 SVGAGI (reference sequence).

This clonotype was found many times. CDR3 nucleotide sequence: TGTGCCACCAGCACTCGATCTCCAGGGAGCGCGGGCAATGAGCAGTTCTTC. This translates into CATSTRSPGSAGNEQFF. The chain has TRBV15 and TRBJ2-1, with D perhaps assigned TRBD1 or TRBD2 (5 bases each). CDR3 length: 17 amino acids. The germline CDR1 and CDR2 sequences are LNHNV and YYDKDF (reference sequence). Trimming removed 4 bases at V and 6 bases at J, with 22 bases between.

The V and J genes are TRBV12-3 or TRBV12-4 and TRBJ1-2; D is possibly TRBD1 (6 bases). Trimming removed 6 bases from V and 4 bases from J, with 15 bases in between. This CDR3 region has 14 residues. Written as DNA, the CDR3 is TGTGCCAGCAGCCTAGTGGACAGCGTCTATGGCTACACCTTC. It is translated as CASSLVDSVYGYTF.

In its sample, this clonotype was seen many times. This chain connects TRBV6-5 to TRBJ1-5; 7 bases are a match to TRBD1. CDR1 is MNHEY, CDR2 SVGAGI, per germline. With 5 bases clipped from V and 1 base from J, the junction kept 2 bases outside the gene matches. There are 14 residues in the CDR3. In nucleotides, the CDR3 is TGTGCCAGCAGTGCGGGACAGAGCAATCAGCCCCAGCATTTT. Residues: CASSAGQSNQPQHF.